Below, 18 T cell receptor beta chains from the same sample are listed, as sequenced in a study of cytomegalovirus exposure and HLA in healthy donors. TCRdb's table, derived via immunoSEQ multiplex PCR, lists solely in-frame clones and lacks some. The repertoire has around 350,000 clones, 70% to 90% of them found once; the top ten carry 0.83%. Material for sequencing was PBMCs. Source of these receptors: a woman aged 18-30 years in good health and CMV-seronegative.

CDR3 protein: CASSSGLALSYNEQFF. In DNA form, the CDR3 reads TGTGCCAGCAGCTCGGGACTAGCGCTCTCCTACAATGAGCAGTTCTTC. This chain connects TRBV9 to TRBJ2-1; 10 positions match TRBD2. CDR1 is SGDLS and CDR2 is YYNGEE in the germline V gene. V was clipped by 4 bases and J by 0 bases; unmatched bases: 4. The CDR3 is 16 amino acids. The whole variable domain, remainder taken from reference TRBV9 and TRBJ2-1, is DSGVTQTPKHLITATGQRVTLRCSPRSGDLSVYWYQQSLDQGLQFLIQYYNGEERAKGNILERFSAQQFPDLHSELNLSSLELGDSALYFCASSSGLALSYNEQFFGPGTRLTVL.

This clone was observed a few times. The chain employs TRBV11-2 and TRBJ2-5, with D maybe TRBD2 (5 bases). Deletions cut 1 base from V and 1 base from J, with 13 bases between. Germline CDR1 is SGHAT and CDR2 is FQNNGV. CDR3 length equals 16 residues. CDR3 protein: CASSLAGVAGQETQYF. CDR3 sequence (DNA): TGTGCCAGCAGCTTAGCGGGTGTGGCGGGCCAAGAGACCCAGTACTTC.

V is TRBV18 and J is TRBJ1-2; D is unresolved. Trimming removed 2 bases at V and 7 bases at J, with 11 bases between. The CDR3 is 13 amino acids. Germline V lookup: CDR1 KGHSH, CDR2 LQKENI. This CDR3 reads CASSPDKGGGYTF. The DNA for the CDR3 is TGTGCCAGCTCACCAGATAAGGGAGGTGGCTACACCTTC.

With regard to this clone: Distinct nucleotide sequences in the sample also encode this CDR3. The chain carries TRBV15 and TRBJ1-1, with D perhaps TRBD1 (6 bases). Germline V CDR1 and CDR2: LNHNV, YYDKDF (reference sequence). The CDR3 is 14 residues long. V was pared by 1 base and J by 1 base, with 7 bases between. CDR3 loop: CATSRGRGNTEAFF. Written as DNA, the CDR3 is TGTGCCACCAGCAGAGGCAGGGGGAACACTGAAGCTTTCTTT.

Turning to this clone: Other nucleotide sequences in the sample specify the same CDR3. This chain uses TRBV28 with TRBJ2-7, with D tentatively TRBD2 (6 bases). The ends were cut back, 2 bases at V and 7 bases at J, with 9 bases in the middle. This CDR3 spans 12 amino acids. Germline lookup yields CDR1 MDHEN and CDR2 SYDVKM. The DNA for the CDR3 is TGTGCCAGCAGTTTAGGACTACTGGAGCAGTACTTC. Amino acid sequence: CASSLGLLEQYF. Filled out from reference TRBV28 and TRBJ2-7, the complete variable domain reads DVKVTQSSRYLVKRTGEKVFLECVQDMDHENMFWYRQDPGLGLRLIYFSYDVKMKEKGDIPEGYSVSREKKERFSLILESASTNQTSMYLCASSLGLLEQYFGPGTRLTVT.

The chain links TRBV5-6 to TRBJ2-5; 8 bases align to TRBD2. The CDR3 sequence is 18 residues long. The V gene's germline CDR1 is SGHDT and CDR2 YYEEEE. With 2 bases clipped from V and 0 bases from J, the junction kept 12 bases outside the gene matches. The CDR3, as DNA: TGTGCCAGCAGCTTTACCCTTAGCGGGGTACACGACCAAGAGACCCAGTACTTC. Residues: CASSFTLSGVHDQETQYF.

The rearrangement uses TRBV6-6 and TRBJ1-1, with D tentatively TRBD1 (5 bases). The CDR3 is 15 amino acids. The germline gives CDR1 MNHNY, CDR2 SVGAGI (reference sequence). Trimming took off 2 bases at V and 2 bases at J, with 12 bases between the two ends. The CDR3 region has the DNA TGTGCCAGCAGTTACGGGCTAGGGGCAAACACTGAAGCTTTCTTT. Its translation: CASSYGLGANTEAFF.

The chain has TRBV28 and TRBJ1-2; the match to TRBD1 covers 10 bases. Trimming removed 5 bases from V and 4 bases from J; junction bases left unmatched: 7. CDR1 is MDHEN and CDR2 is SYDVKM in the germline V gene. The CDR3 has 15 residues. Written as DNA, the CDR3 is TGTGCCAGCAGTCCGTATCGGACAGGGGGCTATGGCTACACCTTC. This encodes CASSPYRTGGYGYTF.

V usage is TRBV27 and J usage is TRBJ2-2; no clear D. CDR1 and CDR2 from the germline V gene are MNHEY and SMNVEV (reference sequence). The CDR3 extends over 13 amino acids. V lost 6 bases and J lost 7, with 12 bases in between. CDR3 nucleotides: TGTGCCAGCAGGCTCCTACCGGGCGGGGAGCTGTTTTTT. This sequence encodes CASRLLPGGELFF.

J is TRBJ2-1 and V is TRBV27; 11 nucleotides agree with TRBD2. The CDR3 length is 14 residues. The germline gives CDR1 MNHEY, CDR2 SMNVEV (reference sequence). Trimming removed 7 bases from V and 6 bases from J; junction bases left unmatched: 5. This CDR3 reads CASTGGTSGNEQFF. DNA of the CDR3: TGTGCCAGCACGGGGGGGACTAGCGGCAATGAGCAGTTCTTC.

In regard to this clone: Other DNA variants within this sample encode the same CDR3. The CDR3 bases are TGTGCCAGCAGCTTGAGCGGGGTCGAGCAGTTCTTC. Translating it yields CASSLSGVEQFF. The chain has TRBV7-9 and TRBJ2-1, with 7 nucleotides matching TRBD2. J lost 10 bases, V lost 3 bases, and 3 bases had no gene match. Germline assignment: CDR1 SEHNR and CDR2 FQNEAQ (reference sequence). This CDR3 has 12 amino acids.

The rearrangement joins TRBV5-6 to TRBJ1-2, with TRBD1 identical over 8 bases. The CDR3 spans 17 residues. The germline V gene has CDR1 SGHDT and CDR2 YYEEEE. Trimming removed 2 bases from V and 2 bases from J; junction bases left unmatched: 11. CDR3 amino acids: CASSFTGTGYNNYGYTF. The CDR3, as DNA: TGTGCCAGCAGCTTTACCGGGACAGGTTACAACAACTATGGCTACACCTTC.

This chain connects TRBV13 to TRBJ2-7; 10 nucleotides match TRBD1. The V and J ends lost 5 bases and 3 bases, in that order; junction bases with no gene match: 7. CDR3 size: 15 residues. Germline values: CDR1 PRHDT, CDR2 FYEKMQ (reference sequence). This CDR3 is CASSRGRDRGYEQYF. CDR3 nucleotides: TGTGCCAGCAGCAGAGGACGGGACAGGGGCTACGAGCAGTACTTC.

The chain has TRBV6-1 and TRBJ2-2, with TRBD2 identical over 12 bases. The length of the CDR3 is 16 residues. Germline V gives CDR1 MNHNS, CDR2 SASEGT. V trimming: 3 bases; J trimming: 5 bases; junction bases outside the gene matches: 4. The CDR3 sequence: CASSDLLAGGTGELFF. CDR3 in DNA: TGTGCCAGCAGTGACCTGCTAGCGGGGGGGACCGGGGAGCTGTTTTTT.

The chain recombines TRBV7-2 with TRBJ2-3, with D maybe TRBD2 (5 bases). Trimming cost V 5 bases and J 6 bases, with 9 bases left between them. Germline V gene data show CDR1 as SGHTA and CDR2 as FQGNSA. The CDR3 runs to 12 residues. CDR3 DNA: TGTGCCAGCAGCCCGGCGGGCGATACGCAGTATTTT. Its protein product is CASSPAGDTQYF.

The chain is built from TRBV27 and TRBJ1-6; D may be TRBD1 (5 bases). This CDR3 has 13 amino acids. Trimming stripped 7 bases from V and 11 bases from J, with 15 bases between. CDR1 MNHEY and CDR2 SMNVEV come from the germline V gene (reference sequence). The chain's CDR3 is CASTQGVLTPLHF. The CDR3 coding sequence is TGTGCCAGCACTCAAGGGGTCTTAACACCCCTCCACTTT.

This chain joins TRBV4-2 and TRBJ2-3, with 9 bases matching TRBD2. V lost 0 bases and J lost 9; bases outside the gene matches: 10. Germline loops: CDR1 LGHNA, CDR2 YNFKEQ. CDR3 size: 16 residues. In DNA form, the CDR3 reads TGTGCCAGCAGCCAAGAGCCAGCGGGGGGCGAGGGCACGCAGTATTTT. It translates to CASSQEPAGGEGTQYF.

V is TRBV7-3 and J is TRBJ2-1; D possibly corresponds to TRBD2 (6 bases). Trimming took 4 bases from V and 8 from J, leaving 12 bases between them. The CDR3 has 13 residues. Germline assignment: CDR1 SGHTA and CDR2 FQGTGA. The CDR3 region has the DNA TGTGCCAGCAGCTCCCACTGGGGGGATGAGCAGTTCTTC. It codes for CASSSHWGDEQFF.